The rows below give T cell receptor beta chains drawn from one sample of a study of CD4 T cells in relation to SARS-CoV-2 and coronaviruses. Sequencing was performed with immunoSEQ multiplex PCR; in TCRdb, only in-frame clones are kept and a portion is missing. The sample yields tens of thousands of clones, 85% to 90% seen once. The sequenced sample consisted of memory CD4+ T cells from PBMCs. All receptors derive from an adult with COVID-19. Each CDR3 is given with its conserved first and last residue. A D gene is named only where the DNA matches it firmly. Clone sizes are given selectively: once, few, many, or a class where the clone is expanded.

>-|TRBJ1-1|few|TRBV18
CASSPSRATEAFF
TGTGCCAGCTCACCCTCCAGGGCCACTGAAGCTTTCTTT
>-|TRBJ1-5|-|TRBV27
CASPRDINQPQHF
TGTGCCAGCCCCCGGGACATAAATCAGCCCCAGCATTTT
>-|TRBJ1-1|-|TRBV7-9
CASSPKAEAFF
TGTGCCAGCAGCCCAAAGGCTGAAGCTTTCTTT
>-|TRBJ2-7|-|TRBV28
CASSFGGFYEQYF
TGTGCCAGCAGTTTTGGCGGCTTCTACGAGCAGTACTTC
>-|TRBJ1-2|once|TRBV5-4
CASSSDNYGYTF
TGTGCCAGCAGCTCCGACAACTATGGCTACACCTTC
>-|TRBJ1-3|-|TRBV15
CATSRDVGQRNTIYF
TGTGCCACCAGCAGAGATGTAGGGCAGAGAAACACCATATATTTT
>-|TRBJ1-2|-|TRBV10-2
CASSQLQGTPYGYTF
TGCGCCAGCTCCCAGCTCCAAGGGACACCCTATGGCTACACCTTC
>-|TRBJ2-2|-|TRBV18
CASSPPDVAGPGELFF
TGTGCCAGCTCACCACCGGACGTCGCAGGTCCCGGGGAGCTGTTTTTT
>TRBD2|TRBJ2-5|-|TRBV27
CASSRSGGAVRETQYF
TGTGCCAGCAGTCGTAGCGGGGGGGCCGTACGAGAGACCCAGTACTTC
>TRBD2|TRBJ2-7|-|TRBV6-5
CASSYVIAGGIDEQYF
TGTGCCAGCAGTTACGTGATAGCGGGGGGGATCGACGAGCAGTACTTC
>-|TRBJ2-5|few|TRBV7-9
CAAPRGETQYF
TGTGCGGCCCCAAGGGGGGAGACCCAGTACTTC
>-|TRBJ1-6|-|TRBV5-1
CASSLDQGSNSPLHF
TGCGCCAGCAGCTTGGATCAGGGAAGTAATTCACCCCTCCACTTT
>-|TRBJ2-5|-|TRBV7-9
CASSPDAPGTQYF
TGTGCCAGCAGCCCGGACGCCCCGGGGACCCAGTACTTC
>-|TRBJ2-7|-|TRBV30
CAWSGHPDCYEQYF
TGTGCCTGGAGTGGACATCCGGACTGCTACGAGCAGTACTTC
>-|TRBJ1-5|-|TRBV2
CASSSGTVDNQPQHF
TGTGCCAGCAGTTCCGGGACGGTGGATAATCAGCCCCAGCATTTT
>-|TRBJ2-1|-|TRBV5-4
CASSSVQAEGEQFF
TGTGCCAGCAGCTCCGTCCAGGCGGAGGGTGAGCAGTTCTTC
>-|TRBJ2-7|-|TRBV5-6
CASSRWGGLTYEQYF
TGTGCCAGCAGCCGATGGGGGGGGCTCACCTACGAGCAGTACTTC
>-|TRBJ1-1|-|TRBV3-1/TRBV3-2
CASSQLNTEAFF
TGTGCCAGCAGCCAGCTGAACACTGAAGCTTTCTTT
>TRBD1|TRBJ2-1|-|TRBV6-5
CASNPGQHLNEQFF
TGTGCCAGCAACCCGGGACAGCACTTGAATGAGCAGTTCTTC
>-|TRBJ1-1|-|TRBV14
CASSQGIPNTEAFF
TGTGCCAGCAGCCAGGGGATCCCGAACACTGAAGCTTTCTTT
>-|TRBJ2-7|once|TRBV18
CASSPQTPGSEQYF
TGTGCCAGCTCACCACAGACCCCCGGGAGCGAGCAGTACTTC